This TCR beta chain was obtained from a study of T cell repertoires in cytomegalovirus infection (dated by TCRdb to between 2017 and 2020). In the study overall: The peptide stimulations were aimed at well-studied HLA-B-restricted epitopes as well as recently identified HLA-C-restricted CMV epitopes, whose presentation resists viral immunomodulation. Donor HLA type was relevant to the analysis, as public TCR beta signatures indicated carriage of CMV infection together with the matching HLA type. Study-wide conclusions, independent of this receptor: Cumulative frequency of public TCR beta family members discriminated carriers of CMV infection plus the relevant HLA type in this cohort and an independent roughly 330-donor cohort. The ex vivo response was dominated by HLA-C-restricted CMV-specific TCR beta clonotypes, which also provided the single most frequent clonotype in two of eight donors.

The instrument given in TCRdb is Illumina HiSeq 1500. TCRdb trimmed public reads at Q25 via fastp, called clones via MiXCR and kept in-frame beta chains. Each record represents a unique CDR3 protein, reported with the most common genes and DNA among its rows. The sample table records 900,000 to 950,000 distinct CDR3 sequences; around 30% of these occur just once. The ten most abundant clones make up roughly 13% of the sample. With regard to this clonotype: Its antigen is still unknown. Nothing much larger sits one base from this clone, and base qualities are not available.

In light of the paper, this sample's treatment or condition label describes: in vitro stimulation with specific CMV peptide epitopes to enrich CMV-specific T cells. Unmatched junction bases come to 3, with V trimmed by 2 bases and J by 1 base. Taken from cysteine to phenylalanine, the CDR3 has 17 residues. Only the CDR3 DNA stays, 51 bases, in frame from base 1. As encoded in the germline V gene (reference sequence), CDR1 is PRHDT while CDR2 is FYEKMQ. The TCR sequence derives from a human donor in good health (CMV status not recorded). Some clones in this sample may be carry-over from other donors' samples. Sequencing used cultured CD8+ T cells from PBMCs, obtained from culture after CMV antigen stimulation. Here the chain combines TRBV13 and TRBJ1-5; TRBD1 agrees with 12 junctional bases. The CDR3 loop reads CASSLRGQGASNQPQHF. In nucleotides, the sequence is TGTGCCAGCAGCTTAAGGGGACAGGGGGCGAGCAATCAGCCCCAGCATTTT.